The sequence of this T cell receptor beta chain was determined in a study of cytomegalovirus exposure and HLA in healthy donors. Germline loops: CDR1 MNHEY, CDR2 SVGAGI. The V and J ends lost 5 bases and 2 bases respectively, with 10 bases between them. The CDR3 is 13 amino acids. General study findings and limits: Despite most TCR sequences being rare, some public TCRs occurred in many donors. Relative to equally common others, HLA-associated TCR beta chains showed greater clonal expansion in a later analysis.

PCR used 60 Vbeta primers and 13 Jbeta primers. Only in-frame clones appear in the TCRdb table, and some are missing; sequencing was by immunoSEQ multiplex PCR. This listing includes some 130,000 clones. Healthy donors of bone marrow made up the group. These donors counted as nominally healthy when sampled, but unrecorded immune exposures were likely. Comments on this clone: Its antigen is undetermined.

The chain employs TRBV6-5 and TRBJ2-7; TRBD1 might be the D (6 bases). The sequence derives from a woman in her thirties or forties in good health and CMV-seropositive. Sequenced input: PBMCs. The CDR3 loop reads CASSLGQTYEQYF. The CDR3 region has the DNA TGTGCCAGCAGTCTAGGACAGACCTACGAGCAGTACTTC.